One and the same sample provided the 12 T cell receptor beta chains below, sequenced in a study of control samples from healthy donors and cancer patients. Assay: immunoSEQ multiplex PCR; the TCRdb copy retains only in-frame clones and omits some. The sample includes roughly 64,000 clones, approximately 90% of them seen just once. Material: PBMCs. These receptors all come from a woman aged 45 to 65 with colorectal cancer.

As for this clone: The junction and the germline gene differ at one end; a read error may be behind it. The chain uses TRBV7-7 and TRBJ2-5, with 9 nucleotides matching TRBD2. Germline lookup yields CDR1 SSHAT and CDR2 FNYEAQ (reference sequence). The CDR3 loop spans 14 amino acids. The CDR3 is CASSLSGGIETQYF. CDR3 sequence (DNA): TGTGCTAGCAGCTTAAGCGGGGGGATAGAGACCCAGTACTTC.

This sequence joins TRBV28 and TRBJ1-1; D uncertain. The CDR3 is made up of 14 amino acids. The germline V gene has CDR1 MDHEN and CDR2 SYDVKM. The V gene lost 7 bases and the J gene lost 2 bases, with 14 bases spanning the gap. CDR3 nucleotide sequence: TGTGCCAGCACCGTCTTTCGGGCCAACACTGAAGCTTTCTTT. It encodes CASTVFRANTEAFF. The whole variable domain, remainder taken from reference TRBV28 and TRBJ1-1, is DVKVTQSSRYLVKRTGEKVFLECVQDMDHENMFWYRQDPGLGLRLIYFSYDVKMKEKGDIPEGYSVSREKKERFSLILESASTNQTSMYLCASTVFRANTEAFFGQGTRLTVV.

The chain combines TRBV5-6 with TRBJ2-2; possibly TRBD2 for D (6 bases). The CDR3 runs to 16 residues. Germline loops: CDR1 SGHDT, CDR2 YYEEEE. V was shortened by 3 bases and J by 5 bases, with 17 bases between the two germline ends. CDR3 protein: CASSYDRVGGTGELFF. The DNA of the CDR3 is TGTGCCAGCAGCTACGACAGAGTTGGGGGGACCGGGGAGCTGTTTTTT.

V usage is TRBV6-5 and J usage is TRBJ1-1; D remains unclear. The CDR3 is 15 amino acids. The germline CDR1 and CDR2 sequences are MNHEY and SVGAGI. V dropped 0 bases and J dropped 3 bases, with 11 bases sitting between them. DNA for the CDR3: TGTGCCAGCAGTTACTCGAGTACCCGGGACACTGAAGCTTTCTTT. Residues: CASSYSSTRDTEAFF.

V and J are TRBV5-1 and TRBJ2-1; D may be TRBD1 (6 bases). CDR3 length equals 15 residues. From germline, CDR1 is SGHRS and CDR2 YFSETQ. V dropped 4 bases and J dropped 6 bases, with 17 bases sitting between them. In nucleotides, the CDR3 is TGCGCCAGCAGCAATAACCCGTTAGGGGGCAATGAGCAGTTCTTC. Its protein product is CASSNNPLGGNEQFF.

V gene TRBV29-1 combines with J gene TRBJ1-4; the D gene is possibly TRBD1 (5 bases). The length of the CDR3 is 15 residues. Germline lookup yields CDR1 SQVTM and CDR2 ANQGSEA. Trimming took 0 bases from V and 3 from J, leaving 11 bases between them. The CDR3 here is CSVEEGDGPNEKLFF. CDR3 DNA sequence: TGCAGCGTTGAAGAGGGGGACGGCCCTAATGAAAAACTGTTTTTT.

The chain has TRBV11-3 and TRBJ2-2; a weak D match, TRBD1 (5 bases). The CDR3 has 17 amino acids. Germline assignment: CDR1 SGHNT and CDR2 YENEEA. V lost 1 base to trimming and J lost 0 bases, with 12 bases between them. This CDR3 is CASSLGPRATNTGELFF. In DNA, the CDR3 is TGTGCCAGCAGCTTAGGTCCCAGGGCAACGAACACCGGGGAGCTGTTTTTT.

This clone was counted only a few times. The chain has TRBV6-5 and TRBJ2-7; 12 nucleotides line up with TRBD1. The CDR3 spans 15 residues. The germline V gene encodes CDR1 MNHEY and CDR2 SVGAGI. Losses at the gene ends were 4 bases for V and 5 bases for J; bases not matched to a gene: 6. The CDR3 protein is CASSSSGTGGHEQYF. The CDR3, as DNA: TGTGCCAGCAGTTCCTCCGGGACAGGGGGCCACGAGCAGTACTTC.

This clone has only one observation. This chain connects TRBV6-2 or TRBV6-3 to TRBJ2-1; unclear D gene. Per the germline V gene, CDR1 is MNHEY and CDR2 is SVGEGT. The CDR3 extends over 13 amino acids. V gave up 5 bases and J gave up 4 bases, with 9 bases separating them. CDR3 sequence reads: CASSPPNYNEQFF. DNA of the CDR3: TGTGCCAGCAGTCCCCCCAATTACAATGAGCAGTTCTTC.

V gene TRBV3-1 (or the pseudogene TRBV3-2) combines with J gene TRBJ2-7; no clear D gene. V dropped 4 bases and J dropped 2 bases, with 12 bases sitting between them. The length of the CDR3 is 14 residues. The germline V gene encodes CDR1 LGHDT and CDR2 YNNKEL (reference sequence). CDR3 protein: CASSPGVVTYEQYF. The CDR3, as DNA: TGTGCCAGCAGCCCTGGGGTCGTGACCTACGAGCAGTACTTC.

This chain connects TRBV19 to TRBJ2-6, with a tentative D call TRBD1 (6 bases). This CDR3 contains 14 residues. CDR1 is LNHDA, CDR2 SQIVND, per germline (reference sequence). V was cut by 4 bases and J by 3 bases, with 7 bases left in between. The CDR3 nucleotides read TGTGCCAGTAGTAGCAGGGGTGGGGCCAACGTCCTGACTTTC. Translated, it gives CASSSRGGANVLTF.

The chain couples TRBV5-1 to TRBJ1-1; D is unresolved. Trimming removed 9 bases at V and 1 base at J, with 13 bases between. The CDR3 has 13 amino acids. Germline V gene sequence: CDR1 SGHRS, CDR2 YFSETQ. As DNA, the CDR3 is TGCGCCACCTCGTCGGGGAGGAACACTGAAGCTTTCTTT. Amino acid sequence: CATSSGRNTEAFF.